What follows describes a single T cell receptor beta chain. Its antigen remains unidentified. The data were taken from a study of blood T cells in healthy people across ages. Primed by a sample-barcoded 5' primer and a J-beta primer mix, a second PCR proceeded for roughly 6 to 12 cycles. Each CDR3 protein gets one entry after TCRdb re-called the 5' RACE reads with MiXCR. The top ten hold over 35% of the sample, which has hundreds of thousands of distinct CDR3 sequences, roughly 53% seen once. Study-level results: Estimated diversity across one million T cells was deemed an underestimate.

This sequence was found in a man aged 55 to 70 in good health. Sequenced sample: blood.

DNA for the CDR3: TGCGCCAGCAGACAGTTCCAAGAGACCCAGTACTTC. Its translation: CASRQFQETQYF. The V gene is TRBV5-1, the J gene TRBJ2-5; D unclear. This CDR3 spans 12 amino acids. CDR1 is SGHRS, CDR2 YFSETQ, per germline. V lost 5 bases and J 1 base, leaving 6 bases between the germline ends.